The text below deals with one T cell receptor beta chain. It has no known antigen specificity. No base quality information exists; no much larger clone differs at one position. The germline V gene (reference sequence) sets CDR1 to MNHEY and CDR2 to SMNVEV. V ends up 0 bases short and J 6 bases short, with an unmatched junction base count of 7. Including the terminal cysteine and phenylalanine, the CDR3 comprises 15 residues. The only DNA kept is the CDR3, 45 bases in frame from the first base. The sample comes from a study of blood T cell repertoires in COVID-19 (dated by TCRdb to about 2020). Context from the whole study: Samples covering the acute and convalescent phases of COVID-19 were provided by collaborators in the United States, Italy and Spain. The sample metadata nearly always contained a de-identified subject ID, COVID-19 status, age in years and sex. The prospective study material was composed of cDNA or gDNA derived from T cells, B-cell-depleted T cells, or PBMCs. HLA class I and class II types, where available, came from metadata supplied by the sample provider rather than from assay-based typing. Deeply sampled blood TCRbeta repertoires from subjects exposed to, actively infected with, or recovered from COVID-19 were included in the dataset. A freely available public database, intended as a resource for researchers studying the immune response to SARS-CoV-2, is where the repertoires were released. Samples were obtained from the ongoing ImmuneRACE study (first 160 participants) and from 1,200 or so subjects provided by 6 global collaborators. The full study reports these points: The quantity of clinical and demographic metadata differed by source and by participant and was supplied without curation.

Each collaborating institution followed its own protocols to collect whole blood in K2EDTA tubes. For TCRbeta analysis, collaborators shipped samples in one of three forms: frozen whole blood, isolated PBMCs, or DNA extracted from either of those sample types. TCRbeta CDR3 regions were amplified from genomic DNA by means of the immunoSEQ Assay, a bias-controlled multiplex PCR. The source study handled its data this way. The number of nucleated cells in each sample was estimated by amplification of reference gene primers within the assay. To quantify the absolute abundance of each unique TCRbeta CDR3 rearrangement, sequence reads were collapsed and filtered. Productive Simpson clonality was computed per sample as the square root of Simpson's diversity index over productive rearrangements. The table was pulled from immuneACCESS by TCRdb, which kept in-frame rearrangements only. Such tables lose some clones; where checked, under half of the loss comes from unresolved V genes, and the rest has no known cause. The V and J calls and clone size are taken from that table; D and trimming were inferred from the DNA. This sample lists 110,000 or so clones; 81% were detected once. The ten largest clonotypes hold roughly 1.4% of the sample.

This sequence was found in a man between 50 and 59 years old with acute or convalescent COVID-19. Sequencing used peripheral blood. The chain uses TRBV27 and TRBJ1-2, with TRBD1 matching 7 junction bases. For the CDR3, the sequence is CASSLSIGGANGYTF. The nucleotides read TGTGCCAGCAGTTTATCGATAGGGGGCGCTAATGGCTACACCTTC.